A single sample is the source of the 27 T cell receptor beta chains below, sequenced in a study of T cell responses to AZD1222 COVID-19 vaccine. The data were produced by immunoSEQ multiplex PCR, yet TCRdb's version contains in-frame clones alone and is incomplete. The sample contains roughly 180,000 clones, approximately 90% of which appear only once. Sequenced material: peripheral blood, taken on day 0 of AZD1222 vaccination. The receptors stem from an adult in good health.

V is TRBV3-1 (or the pseudogene TRBV3-2) and J is TRBJ2-2; the match to TRBD2 covers 9 bases. Per germline, CDR1 LGHDT and CDR2 YNNKEL (reference sequence). This CDR3 region has 17 residues. V was pared by 1 base and J by 8 bases, with 11 bases of the junction left unmatched. The CDR3 spells CASSQATAGGLTGELFF. The DNA of the CDR3 is TGTGCCAGCAGCCAAGCAACGGCGGGAGGGTTAACGGGGGAGCTGTTTTTT.

This chain links TRBV3-1 (or the pseudogene TRBV3-2) with TRBJ1-2; maybe TRBD1 (5 bases). V lost 1 base to trimming and J lost 4 bases, with 7 bases between them. This CDR3 contains 13 residues. Germline V CDR1 and CDR2: LGHDT, YNNKEL (reference sequence). The CDR3 DNA sequence: TGTGCCAGCAGCCAAGGACAGCCCTATGGCTACACCTTC. Its translation is CASSQGQPYGYTF.

The chain uses TRBV11-3 and TRBJ2-5; 7 positions agree with TRBD2. The CDR3 has 17 residues. Trimming removed 5 bases from V and 3 bases from J; junction bases left unmatched: 15. Germline V gene sequence: CDR1 SGHNT, CDR2 YENEEA. The DNA for the CDR3 is TGTGCCAGCAGCCCCGGAGCTAGCGGAACCACCAAAGAGACCCAGTACTTC. Translating gives CASSPGASGTTKETQYF.

This clone came up many times. The junction differs from germline at one of its ends, possibly a read error. This chain links TRBV6-5 with TRBJ2-7, with D perhaps matching TRBD1 or TRBD2 (6 bases each). The germline V gene encodes CDR1 MNHEY and CDR2 SVGAGI. The CDR3 is made up of 15 amino acids. In DNA form, the CDR3 reads TGTGCCAGCAGTAACTCGGGGGCCTGGGGCTACGAGCAGTACTTC. Amino acid sequence: CASSNSGAWGYEQYF.

This clone was detected a few times. The V gene is TRBV5-1, the J gene TRBJ1-1, with a possible D match to TRBD1 (6 bases). V gave up 5 bases and J gave up 4 bases, with 9 bases separating them. The germline V gene encodes CDR1 SGHRS and CDR2 YFSETQ. This CDR3 comprises 12 residues. The CDR3 here is CASRGGGTEAFF. In DNA form, the CDR3 reads TGCGCCAGCAGAGGGGGTGGCACTGAAGCTTTCTTT.

The chain joins TRBV5-1 to TRBJ2-7; TRBD2 matches 8 bases. CDR1 is SGHRS, CDR2 YFSETQ, per germline. The CDR3 is 13 residues long. The V and J ends lost 4 bases and 7 bases, in that order; junction bases with no gene match: 7. DNA for the CDR3: TGCGCCAGCAGCCCCGGGACTAGTCAAGAGCAGTACTTC. Protein sequence: CASSPGTSQEQYF.

This rearrangement joins TRBV6-6 to TRBJ1-5, with TRBD1 matching over 7 bases. The junction had 4 bases not matched to a gene; V was cut back by 5 bases and J by 6 bases. The CDR3 loop spans 13 amino acids. The germline gives CDR1 MNHNY, CDR2 SVGAGI (reference sequence). Written as DNA, the CDR3 is TGTGCCAGCAGTCAAGGGGGCAGTCAGCCCCAGCATTTT. This gives the protein CASSQGGSQPQHF.

The chain uses TRBV29-1 and TRBJ2-7; TRBD1 matches 9 bases. Looked up from germline, CDR1 is SQVTM and CDR2 is ANQGSEA. The J segment lost 0 bases and the V segment lost 6 bases, leaving 3 bases of the junction unmatched. CDR3 length equals 13 residues. The CDR3 sequence: CSVGTGSSYEQYF. The DNA for the CDR3 is TGCAGCGTAGGGACAGGGAGCTCCTACGAGCAGTACTTC.

The chain is built from TRBV19 and TRBJ2-3; tentative D call: TRBD1 (7 bases). The CDR3 spans 16 residues. V gave up 3 bases and J gave up 4 bases, with 17 bases separating them. The germline V gene encodes CDR1 LNHDA and CDR2 SQIVND (reference sequence). CDR3 amino acids: CASSIRGARTPDTQYF. The CDR3 bases are TGTGCCAGTAGTATCAGGGGGGCGCGGACCCCAGATACGCAGTATTTT.

J is TRBJ2-5 and V is TRBV18; D remains unclear. Germline V gene lookup returns CDR1 KGHSH and CDR2 LQKENI. V dropped 4 bases and J dropped 3 bases, with 12 bases sitting between them. The CDR3 is made up of 14 amino acids. The CDR3 nucleotides read TGTGCCAGCTCACTCGGGTCAGTCAAAGAGACCCAGTACTTC. The encoded protein is CASSLGSVKETQYF.

The chain combines TRBV5-4 with TRBJ1-2; maybe TRBD1 (5 bases). Germline CDR1 reads SGHNT; CDR2 reads YYREEE (reference sequence). This CDR3 comprises 15 residues. Trimming left V 6 bases short and J 8 bases short, with 23 bases between. The DNA for the CDR3 is TGTGCCAGCACCAAGGACATTCCCCCAAAAGACGGCTACACCTTC. Its translation: CASTKDIPPKDGYTF.

The gene calls are TRBV6-5 and TRBJ1-2; D gene uncertain. The CDR3 runs to 13 residues. V was cut by 6 bases and J by 2 bases, with 10 bases left in between. CDR1 and CDR2 from the germline V gene are MNHEY and SVGAGI. In DNA form, the CDR3 reads TGTGCCAGCAGCCCGGACGTGAACTATGGCTACACCTTC. Protein: CASSPDVNYGYTF.

The rearrangement uses TRBV5-1 and TRBJ1-1; weak D call: TRBD1 (6 bases). V was trimmed by 0 bases and J by 5 bases, leaving 14 bases between them. This CDR3 comprises 15 residues. In germline, CDR1 is SGHRS, CDR2 YFSETQ. The CDR3 is CASSLGEGGRTEAFF. The CDR3, as DNA: TGCGCCAGCAGCTTGGGGGAAGGGGGGAGGACTGAAGCTTTCTTT.

The chain has TRBV19 and TRBJ2-7, with 7 bases matching TRBD2. Germline CDR1 is LNHDA and CDR2 is SQIVND (reference sequence). This CDR3 is built from 13 residues. Trimming cost V 5 bases and J 1 base; bases outside gene matches: 2. The CDR3 DNA is TGTGCCAGTAGTTGGGGGGGATCCTACGAGCAGTACTTC. It translates to CASSWGGSYEQYF.

The chain uses TRBV12-3 or TRBV12-4 and TRBJ2-7, with D unclear. V was clipped by 6 bases and J by 2 bases, with 11 bases between them. The length of the CDR3 is 13 residues. The CDR3 protein is CASSPSTAYEQYF. DNA of the CDR3: TGTGCCAGCAGCCCGTCAACGGCCTACGAGCAGTACTTC.

This chain uses TRBV10-3 with TRBJ2-2; the D is unclear. The CDR3 contains 14 residues. Germline lookup yields CDR1 ENHRY and CDR2 SYGVKD. V was pared by 0 bases and J by 3 bases, with 5 bases between. Here the CDR3 DNA reads TGTGCCATCAGTGAGTCCTGGGACACCGGGGAGCTGTTTTTT. This sequence encodes CAISESWDTGELFF.

In its sample, this clone was seen once. V gene TRBV5-1 combines with J gene TRBJ1-5; TRBD1 matches at 9 bases. Germline V gives CDR1 SGHRS, CDR2 YFSETQ. This CDR3 spans 15 amino acids. The trim removed 1 base at V and 2 bases at J, leaving 1 base unmatched. The CDR3 loop is CASSLTGGRNQPQHF. CDR3 bases: TGCGCCAGCAGCTTGACAGGGGGCCGCAATCAGCCCCAGCATTTT.

The rearrangement uses TRBV28 and TRBJ1-2; 7 bases are shared with TRBD1. Germline assignment: CDR1 MDHEN and CDR2 SYDVKM. After removal of 2 bases from V and 3 bases from J, the junction contained 9 bases not matched to a gene. The CDR3 spans 16 residues. In DNA, the CDR3 is TGTGCCAGCAGTTTAAGCAAAAAGGACAGGTACTATGGCTACACCTTC. Translating it yields CASSLSKKDRYYGYTF.

The V and J genes are TRBV10-3 and TRBJ2-5; 10 bases match TRBD1. J was trimmed by 4 bases and V by 4 bases; bases with no gene match: 3. From germline, CDR1 is ENHRY and CDR2 SYGVKD. This CDR3 has 14 amino acids. Written as DNA, the CDR3 is TGTGCCATCAGTGGACAGGGGGCGGGAGAGACCCAGTACTTC. This encodes CAISGQGAGETQYF.

This chain links TRBV5-1 with TRBJ2-7; 8 bases are shared with TRBD2. This CDR3 has 15 amino acids. The trim removed 4 bases at V and 0 bases at J, leaving 6 bases unmatched. Germline V lookup: CDR1 SGHRS, CDR2 YFSETQ. The CDR3 loop reads CASSPRGGSSYEQYF. CDR3 coding DNA: TGCGCCAGCAGCCCCCGGGGGGGGTCCTCCTACGAGCAGTACTTC.

The chain couples TRBV28 to TRBJ1-2; unclear D gene. Germline V gene data show CDR1 as MDHEN and CDR2 as SYDVKM. The CDR3 runs to 14 residues. The V end was cut by 4 bases, the J end by 2 bases, with 11 bases between. CDR3 in amino acids: CASSSPSFNYGYTF. The CDR3 coding sequence is TGTGCCAGCAGTTCCCCCAGCTTCAACTATGGCTACACCTTC.

The V call is TRBV4-2, the J call TRBJ2-2; D remains ambiguous. CDR1 is LGHNA and CDR2 is YNFKEQ in the germline V gene. The V end was cut by 4 bases, the J end by 1 base, with 10 bases between. The CDR3 runs to 15 residues. The CDR3 DNA reads as TGTGCCAGCAGCCCGACACCTAAGAACACCGGGGAGCTGTTTTTT. It translates to CASSPTPKNTGELFF.

The rearrangement joins TRBV5-4 to TRBJ2-3; D unclear. Trimming removed 1 base at V and 6 bases at J, with 6 bases between. Germline CDR1 SGHNT, CDR2 YYREEE (reference sequence). CDR3 length: 12 amino acids. CDR3 DNA: TGTGCCAGCAGCTTGTGGGATGATACGCAGTATTTT. Translated, it gives CASSLWDDTQYF.

This chain connects TRBV11-1 to TRBJ2-5; D unclear. The CDR3 has 12 residues. Trimming left V 4 bases short and J 4 bases short, with 7 bases between. CDR1 SGHAT and CDR2 FQDESV come from the germline V gene (reference sequence). The CDR3 region has the DNA TGTGCCAGCAGCTCAGTCAGAGAGACCCAGTACTTC. Its translation: CASSSVRETQYF.

The rearrangement joins TRBV5-1 to TRBJ2-3; tentatively, D is TRBD2 (5 bases). V lost 4 bases, J lost 2 bases, and 17 bases lay in between. The CDR3 extends over 16 amino acids. The germline V gene encodes CDR1 SGHRS and CDR2 YFSETQ. CDR3 amino acids: CASSLTSERSTDTQYF. Here the CDR3 DNA reads TGCGCCAGCAGCCTTACCTCCGAGCGGTCCACAGATACGCAGTATTTT.

CDR3 DNA sequence: TGCAGTGCTAGTCAGGGGGGAGGCAACGAGCAGTACTTC. Translation gives CSASQGGGNEQYF. The chain combines TRBV20-1 with TRBJ2-7; a possible D gene is TRBD1 (7 bases). The CDR3 contains 13 residues. Germline CDR1 reads DFQATT; CDR2 reads SNEGSKA (reference sequence). Trimming removed 3 bases from V and 5 bases from J, with 14 bases in between.

The chain employs TRBV27 and TRBJ2-4, with TRBD1 matching over 8 bases. The CDR3 has 13 amino acids. V dropped 8 bases and J dropped 7; count of bases not matched to a gene: 7. Germline CDR1 is MNHEY and CDR2 is SMNVEV (reference sequence). The CDR3 nucleotides are TGTGCCAGCTCGGACAGGGTCCCGAACATTCAGTACTTC. Translating gives CASSDRVPNIQYF.